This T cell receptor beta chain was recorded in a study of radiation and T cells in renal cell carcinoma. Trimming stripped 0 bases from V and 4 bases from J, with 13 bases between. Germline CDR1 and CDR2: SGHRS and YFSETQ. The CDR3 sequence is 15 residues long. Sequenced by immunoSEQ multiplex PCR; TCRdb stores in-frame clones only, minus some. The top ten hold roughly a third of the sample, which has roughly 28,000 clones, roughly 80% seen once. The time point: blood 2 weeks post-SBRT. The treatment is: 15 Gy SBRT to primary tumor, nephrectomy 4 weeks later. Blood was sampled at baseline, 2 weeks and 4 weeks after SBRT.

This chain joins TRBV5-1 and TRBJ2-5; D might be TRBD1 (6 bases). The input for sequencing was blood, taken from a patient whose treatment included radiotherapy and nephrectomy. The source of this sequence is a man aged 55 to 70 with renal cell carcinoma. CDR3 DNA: TGCGCCAGCAGCTTGGTGCCAGGGGCCTTAGAGACCCAGTACTTC. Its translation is CASSLVPGALETQYF.